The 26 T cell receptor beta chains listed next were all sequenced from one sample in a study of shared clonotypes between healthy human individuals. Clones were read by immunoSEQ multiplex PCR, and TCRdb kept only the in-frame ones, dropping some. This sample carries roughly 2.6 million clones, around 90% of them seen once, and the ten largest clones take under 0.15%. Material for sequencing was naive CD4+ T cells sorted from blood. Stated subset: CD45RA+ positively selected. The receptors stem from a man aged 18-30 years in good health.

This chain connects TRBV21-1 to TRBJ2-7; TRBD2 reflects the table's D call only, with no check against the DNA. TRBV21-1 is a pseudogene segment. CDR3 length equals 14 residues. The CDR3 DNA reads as TGTGCCAGCAGCAAAGGCGGGGGGCCGAGGGAGCAGTACTTC. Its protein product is CASSKGGGPREQYF.

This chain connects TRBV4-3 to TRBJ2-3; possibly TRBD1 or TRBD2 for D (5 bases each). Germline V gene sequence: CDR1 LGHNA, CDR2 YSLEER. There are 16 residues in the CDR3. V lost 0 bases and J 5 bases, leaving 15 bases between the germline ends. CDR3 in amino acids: CASSQEGLAYQDTQYF. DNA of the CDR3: TGCGCCAGCAGCCAAGAGGGGCTAGCATATCAAGATACGCAGTATTTT.

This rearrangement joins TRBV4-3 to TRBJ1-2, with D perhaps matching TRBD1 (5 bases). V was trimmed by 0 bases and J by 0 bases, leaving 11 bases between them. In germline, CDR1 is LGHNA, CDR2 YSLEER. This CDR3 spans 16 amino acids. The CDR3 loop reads CASSQDGGETNYGYTF. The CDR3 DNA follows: TGCGCCAGCAGCCAAGATGGAGGGGAGACTAACTATGGCTACACCTTC.

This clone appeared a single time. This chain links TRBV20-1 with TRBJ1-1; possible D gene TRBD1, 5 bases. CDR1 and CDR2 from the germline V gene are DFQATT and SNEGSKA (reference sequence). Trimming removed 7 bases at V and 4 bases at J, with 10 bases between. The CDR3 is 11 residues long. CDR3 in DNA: TGCAGTGGGACTCAGGGCACTGAAGCTTTCTTT. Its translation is CSGTQGTEAFF.

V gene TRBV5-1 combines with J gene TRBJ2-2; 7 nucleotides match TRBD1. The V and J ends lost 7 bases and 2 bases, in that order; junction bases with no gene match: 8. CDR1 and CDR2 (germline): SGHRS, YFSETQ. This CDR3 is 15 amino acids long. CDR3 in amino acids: CASRHEGANTGELFF. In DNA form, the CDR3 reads TGCGCCAGCCGCCACGAGGGGGCTAACACCGGGGAGCTGTTTTTT.

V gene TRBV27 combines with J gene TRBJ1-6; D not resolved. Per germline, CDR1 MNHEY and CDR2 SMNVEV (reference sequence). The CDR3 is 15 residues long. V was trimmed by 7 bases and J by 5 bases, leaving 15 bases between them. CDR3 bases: TGTGCCAGCACCCTTATGTGGGTTGATAATTCACCCCTCCACTTT. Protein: CASTLMWVDNSPLHF.

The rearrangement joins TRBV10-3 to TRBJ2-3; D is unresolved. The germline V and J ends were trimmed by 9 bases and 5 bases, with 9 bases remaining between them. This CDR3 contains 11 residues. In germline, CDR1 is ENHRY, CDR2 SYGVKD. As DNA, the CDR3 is TGTGCCATGGCCGTTAGAGATACGCAGTATTTT. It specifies CAMAVRDTQYF.

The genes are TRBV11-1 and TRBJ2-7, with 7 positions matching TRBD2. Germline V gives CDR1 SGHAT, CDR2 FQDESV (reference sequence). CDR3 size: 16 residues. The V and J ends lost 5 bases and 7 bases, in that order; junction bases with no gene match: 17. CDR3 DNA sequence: TGTGCCAGCAGCGAGCGGGGCTGGTCCCCCATGATGGAGCAGTACTTC. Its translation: CASSERGWSPMMEQYF.

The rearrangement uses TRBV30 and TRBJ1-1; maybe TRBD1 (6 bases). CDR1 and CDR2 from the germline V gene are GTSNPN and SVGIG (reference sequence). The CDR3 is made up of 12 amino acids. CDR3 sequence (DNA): TGTGCTTGGGACGCGGGGGCCACTGAAGCTTTCTTT. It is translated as CAWDAGATEAFF.

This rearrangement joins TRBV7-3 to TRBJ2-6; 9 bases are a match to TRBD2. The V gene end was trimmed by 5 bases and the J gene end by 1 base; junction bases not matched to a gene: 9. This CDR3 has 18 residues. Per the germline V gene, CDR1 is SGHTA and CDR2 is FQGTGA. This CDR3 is CASSPRGSGGSGANVLTF. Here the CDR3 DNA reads TGTGCCAGCAGCCCCCGGGGTAGCGGGGGTTCTGGGGCCAACGTCCTGACTTTC. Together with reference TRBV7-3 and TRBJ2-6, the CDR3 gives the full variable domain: GAGVSQTPSNKVTEKGKYVELRCDPISGHTALYWYRQSLGQGPEFLIYFQGTGAADDSGLPNDRFFAVRPEGSVSTLKIQRTERGDSAVYLCASSPRGSGGSGANVLTFGAGSRLTVL.

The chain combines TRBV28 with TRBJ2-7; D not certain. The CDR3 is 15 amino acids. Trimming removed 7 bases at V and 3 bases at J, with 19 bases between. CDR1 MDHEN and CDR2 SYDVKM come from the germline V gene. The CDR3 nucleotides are TGTGCCAGCACTCGCAAGGGCAGAGGATACTACGAGCAGTACTTC. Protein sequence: CASTRKGRGYYEQYF.

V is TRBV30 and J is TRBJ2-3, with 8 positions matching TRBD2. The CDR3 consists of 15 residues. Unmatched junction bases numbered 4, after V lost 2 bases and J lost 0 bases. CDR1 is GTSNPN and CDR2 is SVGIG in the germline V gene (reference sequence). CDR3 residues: CAWSKLAASTDTQYF. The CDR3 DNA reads TGTGCCTGGAGTAAACTAGCGGCGAGCACAGATACGCAGTATTTT.

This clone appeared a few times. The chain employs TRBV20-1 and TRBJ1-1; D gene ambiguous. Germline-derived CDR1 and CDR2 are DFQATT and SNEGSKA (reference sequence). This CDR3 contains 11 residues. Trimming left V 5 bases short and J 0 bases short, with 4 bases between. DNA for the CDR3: TGCAGTGCTTTCCTGAACACTGAAGCTTTCTTT. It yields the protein CSAFLNTEAFF.

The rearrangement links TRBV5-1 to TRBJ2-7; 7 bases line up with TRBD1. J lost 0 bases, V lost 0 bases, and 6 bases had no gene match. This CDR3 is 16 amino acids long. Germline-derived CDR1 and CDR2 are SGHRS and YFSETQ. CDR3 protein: CASSLASGTVSYEQYF. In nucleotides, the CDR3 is TGCGCCAGCAGCTTGGCCTCGGGGACAGTCTCCTACGAGCAGTACTTC.

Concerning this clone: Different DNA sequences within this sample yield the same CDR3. CDR3 amino acids: CASSPNTGELFF. The CDR3 bases are TGCGCCAGCAGCCCGAACACCGGGGAGCTGTTTTTT. The chain recombines TRBV10-1 with TRBJ2-2, with D uncertain. V was cut by 6 bases and J by 0 bases, with 2 bases left in between. The CDR3 runs to 12 residues. The germline V gene has CDR1 WNHNN and CDR2 SYGVQD (reference sequence).

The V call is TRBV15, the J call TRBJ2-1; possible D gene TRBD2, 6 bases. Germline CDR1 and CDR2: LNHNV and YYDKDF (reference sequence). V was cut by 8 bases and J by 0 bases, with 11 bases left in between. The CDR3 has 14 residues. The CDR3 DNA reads TGTGCCACCCGGAGCGGGCCCTCCTACAATGAGCAGTTCTTC. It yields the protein CATRSGPSYNEQFF.

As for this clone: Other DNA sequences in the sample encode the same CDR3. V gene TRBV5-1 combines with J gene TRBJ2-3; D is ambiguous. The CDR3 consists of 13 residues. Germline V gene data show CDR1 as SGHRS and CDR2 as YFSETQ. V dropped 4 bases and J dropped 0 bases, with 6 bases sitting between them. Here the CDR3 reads CASSPTSTDTQYF. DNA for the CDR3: TGCGCCAGCAGCCCAACTAGCACAGATACGCAGTATTTT.

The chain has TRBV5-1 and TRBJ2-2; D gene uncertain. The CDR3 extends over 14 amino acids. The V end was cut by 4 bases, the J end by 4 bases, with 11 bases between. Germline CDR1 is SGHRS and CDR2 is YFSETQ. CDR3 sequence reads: CASSPDNPTGELFF. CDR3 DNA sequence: TGCGCCAGCAGCCCCGACAATCCCACCGGGGAGCTGTTTTTT.

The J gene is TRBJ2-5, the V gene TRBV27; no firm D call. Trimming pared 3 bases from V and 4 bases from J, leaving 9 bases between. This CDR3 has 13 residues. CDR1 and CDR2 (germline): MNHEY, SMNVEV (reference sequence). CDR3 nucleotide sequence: TGTGCCAGCAGTTTTGGCAAGGGAGAGACCCAGTACTTC. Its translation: CASSFGKGETQYF.

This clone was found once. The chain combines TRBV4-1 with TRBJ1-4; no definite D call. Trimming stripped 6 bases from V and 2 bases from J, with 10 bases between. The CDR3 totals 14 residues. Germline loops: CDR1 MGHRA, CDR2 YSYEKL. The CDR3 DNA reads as TGCGCCAGCAGTCCGAGGGAGACTAATGAAAAACTGTTTTTT. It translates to CASSPRETNEKLFF.

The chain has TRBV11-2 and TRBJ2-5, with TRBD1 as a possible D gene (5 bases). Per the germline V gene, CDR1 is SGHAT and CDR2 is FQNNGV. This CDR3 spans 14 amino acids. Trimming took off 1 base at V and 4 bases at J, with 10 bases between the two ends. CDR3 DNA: TGTGCCAGCAGCTTAGTGTGGCAGGGAGAGACCCAGTACTTC. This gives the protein CASSLVWQGETQYF.

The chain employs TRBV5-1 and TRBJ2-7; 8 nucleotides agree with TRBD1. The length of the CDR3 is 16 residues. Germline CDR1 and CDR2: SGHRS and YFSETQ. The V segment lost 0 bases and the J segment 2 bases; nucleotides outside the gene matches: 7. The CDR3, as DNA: TGCGCCAGCAGCTTGGAACCGGGACAGGTTCCCTACGAGCAGTACTTC. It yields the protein CASSLEPGQVPYEQYF.

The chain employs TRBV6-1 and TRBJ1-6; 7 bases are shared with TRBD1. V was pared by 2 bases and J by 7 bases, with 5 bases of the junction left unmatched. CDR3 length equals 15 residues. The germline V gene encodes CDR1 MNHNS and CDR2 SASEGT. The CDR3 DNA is TGTGCCAGCAGTGAACTGCAGGGGGTAAATTCACCCCTCCACTTT. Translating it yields CASSELQGVNSPLHF.

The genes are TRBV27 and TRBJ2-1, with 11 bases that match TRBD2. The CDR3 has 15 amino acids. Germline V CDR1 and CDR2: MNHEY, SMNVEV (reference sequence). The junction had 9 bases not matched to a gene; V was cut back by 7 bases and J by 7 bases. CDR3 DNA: TGTGCCAGCAACCCGTTTCTAGCGGGGGGAAATGAGCAGTTCTTC. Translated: CASNPFLAGGNEQFF.

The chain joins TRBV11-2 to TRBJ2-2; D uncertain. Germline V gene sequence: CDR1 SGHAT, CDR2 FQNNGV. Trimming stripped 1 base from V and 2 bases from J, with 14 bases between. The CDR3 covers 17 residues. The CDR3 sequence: CASSLVLIFGNTGELFF. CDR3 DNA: TGTGCCAGCAGCTTAGTACTTATCTTTGGAAACACCGGGGAGCTGTTTTTT.

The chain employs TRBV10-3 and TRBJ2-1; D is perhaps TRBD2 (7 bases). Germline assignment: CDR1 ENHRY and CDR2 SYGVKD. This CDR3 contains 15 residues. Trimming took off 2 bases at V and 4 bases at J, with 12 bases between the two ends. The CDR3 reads CAISEGGGVYNEQFF. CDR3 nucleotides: TGTGCCATCAGTGAGGGAGGGGGGGTATACAATGAGCAGTTCTTC.